This T cell receptor beta chain was captured in a study of T cells in Graves' hyperthyroidism and ophthalmopathy. Study-level findings and limits: Clonotypes that were expanded in thyroid above 0.001 mostly appeared in blood too.

This clonotype was seen many times. The antigen is unknown. Amplified TCR beta CDR3 regions derived from RNA transcripts. A set of HTBI primers served as the primers for a first-round RT-PCR of the TCR CDR3. Using its own MiXCR run on the multiplex PCR reads, TCRdb lists one record per CDR3 protein. This table has around 440,000 distinct CDR3 sequences, 15% to 19% appearing once. V was shortened by 1 base and J by 5 bases, with 15 bases between the two germline ends. The germline CDR1 and CDR2 sequences are SGHAT and FQNNGV. The CDR3 is 15 residues long. This receptor was identified in a woman in her late teens or twenties with Graves' hyperthyroidism. The sample was blood. The chain combines TRBV11-2 with TRBJ2-7, with D possibly being TRBD1 (6 bases). The CDR3 DNA reads as TGTGCCAGCAGCTTAGTAATGGCCAGGGGCGACGAGCAGTACTTC. It is translated as CASSLVMARGDEQYF.